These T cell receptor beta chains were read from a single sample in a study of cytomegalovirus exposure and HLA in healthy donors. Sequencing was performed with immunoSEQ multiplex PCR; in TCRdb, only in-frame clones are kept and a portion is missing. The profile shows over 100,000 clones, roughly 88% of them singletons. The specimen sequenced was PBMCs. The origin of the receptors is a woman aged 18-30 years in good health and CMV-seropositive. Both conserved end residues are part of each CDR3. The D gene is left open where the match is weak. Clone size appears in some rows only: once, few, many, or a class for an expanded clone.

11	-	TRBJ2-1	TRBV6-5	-	TGTGCCAGCAGAGAGGGGGGGGAGCAGTTCTTC	CASREGGEQFF
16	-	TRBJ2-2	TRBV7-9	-	TGTTCCAGCAGCGCCACAGGTACCCCGAACACCGGGGAGCTGTTTTTT	CSSSATGTPNTGELFF
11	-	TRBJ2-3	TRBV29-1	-	TGCAGCGTTGCCTCTTCAGATACACAGTATTTT	CSVASSDTQYF
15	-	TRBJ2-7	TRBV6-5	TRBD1	TGTGCCAGCAGTTACTCCGGGACAGGGACCTACGAGCAGTACTTC	CASSYSGTGTYEQYF
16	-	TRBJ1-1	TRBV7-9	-	TGTGCCAGCAGCTTAGTCCATTACGGACAAGGGGCTGAAGCTTTCTTT	CASSLVHYGQGAEAFF
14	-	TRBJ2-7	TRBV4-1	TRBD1	TGCGCCAGCAGCCGTCGACAGGGAGAATACGAGCAGTACTTC	CASSRRQGEYEQYF
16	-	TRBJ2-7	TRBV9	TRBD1	TGTGCCAGCAGCCCGTACCCGGGACAGGGTACCTACGAGCAGTACTTC	CASSPYPGQGTYEQYF
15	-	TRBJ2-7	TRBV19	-	TGTGCCAGTAGTCCCCGGGGGCGGGGGTCCTACGAGCAGTACTTC	CASSPRGRGSYEQYF
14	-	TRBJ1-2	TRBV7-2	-	TGTGCCAGCAGCTTAGTTGCAGGGGACTATGGCTACACCTTC	CASSLVAGDYGYTF
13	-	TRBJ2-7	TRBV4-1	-	TGCGCCAGCAGCCAAATAGCGGCGTACGAGCAGTACTTC	CASSQIAAYEQYF
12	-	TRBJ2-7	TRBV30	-	TGTGCCTGGGAACAGGGAAGGAGTGAGCAGTACTTC	CAWEQGRSEQYF
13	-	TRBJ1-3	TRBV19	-	TGTGCCAGTAATAGTAACTCTGGAAACACCATATATTTT	CASNSNSGNTIYF
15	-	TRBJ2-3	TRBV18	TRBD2	TGTGCCAGCTCACCACCGGGACTAGCTTCCGATACGCAGTATTTT	CASSPPGLASDTQYF
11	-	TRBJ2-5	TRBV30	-	TGTGCCTGGGGCTACACAGGGAACCAGTACTTC	CAWGYTGNQYF
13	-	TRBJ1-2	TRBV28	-	TGTGCCACCAATCCGCAGGGGCACTATGGCTACACCTTC	CATNPQGHYGYTF
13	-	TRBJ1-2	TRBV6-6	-	TGTGCCAGCAGTAACTACAGGGATGATGGCTACACCTTC	CASSNYRDDGYTF
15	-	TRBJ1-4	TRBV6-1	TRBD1	TGTGCCAGCAGTGAAGGAGGCGGACAGGTTGAAAAACTGTTTTTT	CASSEGGGQVEKLFF
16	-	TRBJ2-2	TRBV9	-	TGTGCCAGCAGCCCACCTCCGGGACAGAACACCGGGGAGCTGTTTTTT	CASSPPPGQNTGELFF
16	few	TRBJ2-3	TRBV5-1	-	TGCGCCAGCAGCTTGGAATCGCGGGGTGCGGGAGATACGCAGTATTTT	CASSLESRGAGDTQYF
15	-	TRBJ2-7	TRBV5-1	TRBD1	TGCGCCAGCAGCTTGGAAGGGACAGGGACCTACGAGCAGTACTTC	CASSLEGTGTYEQYF
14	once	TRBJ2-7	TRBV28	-	TGTGCCAGCAGTTGGGACTCCCTCCCCTACGAGCAGTACTTC	CASSWDSLPYEQYF
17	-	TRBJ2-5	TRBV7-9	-	TGTTCCAGCAGCTCCCTGGGTTTGACGGACTCTCGAGAGACCCAGTACTTC	CSSSSLGLTDSRETQYF
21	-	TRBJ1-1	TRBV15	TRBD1	TGTGCCACCAGCAGGGATTTCGCCCCGGGACAGGGCATATCCATGAACACTGAAGCTTTCTTT	CATSRDFAPGQGISMNTEAFF
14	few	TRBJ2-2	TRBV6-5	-	TGTGCCAGCAGAAAGACAGGATACACCGGGGAGCTGTTTTTT	CASRKTGYTGELFF
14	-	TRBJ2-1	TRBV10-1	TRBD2	TGCGCCAGCAGCGAGTCTAGCGGGGGGAATGAGCAGTTCTTC	CASSESSGGNEQFF
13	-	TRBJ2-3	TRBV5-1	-	TGCGCCAGCGCCAGGGGGGAAACAGATACGCAGTATTTT	CASARGETDTQYF
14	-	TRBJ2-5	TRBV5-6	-	TGTGCCAGCAGCTTGTTCGCCAAGGGGGAGACCCAGTACTTC	CASSLFAKGETQYF
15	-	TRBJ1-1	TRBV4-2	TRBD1	TGTGCCAGCAGCCTAGACAGGGGGCTAGTCACTGAAGCTTTCTTT	CASSLDRGLVTEAFF
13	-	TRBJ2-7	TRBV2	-	TGTGCCAGCAGTGAACAAGGGAGCAACGAGCAGTACTTC	CASSEQGSNEQYF
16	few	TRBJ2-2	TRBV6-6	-	TGTGCCAGCAGTTACGAGGCCACCCGAGGCACCGGGGAGCTGTTTTTT	CASSYEATRGTGELFF
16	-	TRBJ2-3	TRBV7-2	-	TGTGCCAGCAGCCCCAGGCGGGGCGAGCACACAGATACGCAGTATTTT	CASSPRRGEHTDTQYF
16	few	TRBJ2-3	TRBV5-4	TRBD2	TGTGCCAGCAGCTTCGCAGCGGGGGAGGTGGCAGATACGCAGTATTTT	CASSFAAGEVADTQYF
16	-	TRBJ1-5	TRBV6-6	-	TGTGCCAGCCGGATGCGGGGGCAGGGAAGCAATCAGCCCCAGCATTTT	CASRMRGQGSNQPQHF
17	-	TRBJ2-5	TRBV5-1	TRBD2	TGCGCCAGCAGCTTGGAAGGGCGGGGGGGCTTCGGAGAGACCCAGTACTTC	CASSLEGRGGFGETQYF
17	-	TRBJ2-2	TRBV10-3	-	TGTGCCATCAGTGAGTCTTTGGACAGAGTTAACACCGGGGAGCTGTTTTTT	CAISESLDRVNTGELFF
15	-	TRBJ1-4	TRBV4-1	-	TGCGCCAGCAGCCCCTGGGGGGGGGCTCGGGAAAAACTGTTTTTT	CASSPWGGAREKLFF